This TCR beta chain comes out of a study of Ad26.COV2.S vaccination and SARS-CoV-2 variants. Study details: Donor participated within the Ad26.COV2.S arm of the COV1001 trial. Participants got Ad26.COV2.S intramuscularly, once or twice 56 days apart.

Libraries were prepared by immunoSEQ multiplex PCR; TCRdb keeps only in-frame clonotypes and omits some of them. The sample lists roughly 700,000 clones, 80% to 90% seen once, with over 1.3% in the top ten. This sample's treatment: around 19 received Ad26.COV2.S at low or high dose, single or two shots; a few received placebo; per-sample allocation not given. Sampling took place 63 days after the first vaccine or placebo injection. The receptor was isolated from a person between 18 and 65 years old who received the Ad26.COV2.S COVID-19 vaccine or a placebo. The specimen comprised peripheral blood, sampled in a trial of Ad26.COV2.S vaccine versus placebo.

CDR3 loop: CASSDGLAGYTF. Written as DNA, the CDR3 is TGTGCCAGCAGTGACGGGCTGGCTGGCTACACCTTC. V is TRBV6-1 and J is TRBJ1-2; no firm D call. The CDR3 loop spans 12 amino acids. Trimming removed 3 bases at V and 7 bases at J, with 9 bases between. Per the germline V gene, CDR1 is MNHNS and CDR2 is SASEGT.